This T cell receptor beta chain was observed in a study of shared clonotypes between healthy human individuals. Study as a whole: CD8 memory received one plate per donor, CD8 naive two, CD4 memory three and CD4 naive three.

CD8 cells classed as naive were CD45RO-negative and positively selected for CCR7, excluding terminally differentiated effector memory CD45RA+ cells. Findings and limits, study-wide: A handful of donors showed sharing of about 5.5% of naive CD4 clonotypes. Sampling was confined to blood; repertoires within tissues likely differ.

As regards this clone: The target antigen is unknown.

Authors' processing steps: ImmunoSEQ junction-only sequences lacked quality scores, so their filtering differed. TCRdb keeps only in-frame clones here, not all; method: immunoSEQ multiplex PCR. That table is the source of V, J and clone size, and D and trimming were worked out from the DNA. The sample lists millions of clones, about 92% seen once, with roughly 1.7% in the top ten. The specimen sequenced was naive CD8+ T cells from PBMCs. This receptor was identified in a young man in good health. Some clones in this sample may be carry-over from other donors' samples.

The CDR3 sequence: CATSSPGLAGTDTQYF. As DNA, the CDR3 is TGTGCCACCAGCTCACCGGGACTAGCGGGAACAGATACGCAGTATTTT. The gene calls are TRBV15 and TRBJ2-3; 13 positions agree with TRBD2. The CDR3 covers 16 residues. The V segment lost 5 bases and the J segment 3 bases; nucleotides outside the gene matches: 5. CDR1 and CDR2 from the germline V gene are LNHNV and YYDKDF (reference sequence).